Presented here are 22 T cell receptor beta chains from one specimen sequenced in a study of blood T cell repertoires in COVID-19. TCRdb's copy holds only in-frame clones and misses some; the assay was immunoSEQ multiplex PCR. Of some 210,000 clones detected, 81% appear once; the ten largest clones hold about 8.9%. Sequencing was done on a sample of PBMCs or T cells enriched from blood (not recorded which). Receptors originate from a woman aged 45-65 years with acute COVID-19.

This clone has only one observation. The CDR3 nucleotides read TGTGCCAGCAGCTTAATGGGGACAGGGTCAGATACGCAGTATTTT. This sequence encodes CASSLMGTGSDTQYF. The chain uses TRBV7-3 and TRBJ2-3; 9 bases map to TRBD1. From germline, CDR1 is SGHTA and CDR2 FQGTGA. Germline trimming cut 1 base from V and 4 bases from J; bases unmatched to any gene: 3. The CDR3 has 15 residues.

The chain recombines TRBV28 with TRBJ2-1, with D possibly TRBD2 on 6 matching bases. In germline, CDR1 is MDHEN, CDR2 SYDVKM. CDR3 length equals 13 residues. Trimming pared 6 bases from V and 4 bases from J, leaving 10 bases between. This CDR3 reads CASSVAGYNEQFF. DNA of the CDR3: TGTGCCAGCAGCGTTGCGGGGTACAATGAGCAGTTCTTC. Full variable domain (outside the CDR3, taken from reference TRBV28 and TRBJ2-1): DVKVTQSSRYLVKRTGEKVFLECVQDMDHENMFWYRQDPGLGLRLIYFSYDVKMKEKGDIPEGYSVSREKKERFSLILESASTNQTSMYLCASSVAGYNEQFFGPGTRLTVL.

CDR3 coding DNA: TGTGCCAGCTCACCAGGTCCCGGAGTGAACACTGAAGCTTTCTTT. Translating gives CASSPGPGVNTEAFF. The chain has TRBV18 and TRBJ1-1; D is undetermined. V was shortened by 2 bases and J by 0 bases, with 10 bases between the two germline ends. The CDR3 totals 15 residues. The germline V gene encodes CDR1 KGHSH and CDR2 LQKENI. The whole variable domain, filled in from reference TRBV18 and TRBJ1-1, reads NAGVMQNPRHLVRRRGQEARLRCSPMKGHSHVYWYRQLPEEGLKFMVYLQKENIIDESGMPKERFSAEFPKEGPSILRIQQVVRGDSAAYFCASSPGPGVNTEAFFGQGTRLTVV.

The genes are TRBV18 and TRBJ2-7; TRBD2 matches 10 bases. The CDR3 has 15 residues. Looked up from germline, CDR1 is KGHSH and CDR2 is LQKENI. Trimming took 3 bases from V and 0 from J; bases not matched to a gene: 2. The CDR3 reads CASSPGLANSYEQYF. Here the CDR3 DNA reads TGTGCCAGCTCACCGGGACTAGCGAACTCCTACGAGCAGTACTTC.

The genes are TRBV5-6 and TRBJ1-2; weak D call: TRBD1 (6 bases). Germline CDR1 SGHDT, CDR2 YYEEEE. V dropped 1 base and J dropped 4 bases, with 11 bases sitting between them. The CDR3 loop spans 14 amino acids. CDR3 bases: TGTGCCAGCAGCTTGCGGGGGGCGGCCTATGGCTACACCTTC. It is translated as CASSLRGAAYGYTF.

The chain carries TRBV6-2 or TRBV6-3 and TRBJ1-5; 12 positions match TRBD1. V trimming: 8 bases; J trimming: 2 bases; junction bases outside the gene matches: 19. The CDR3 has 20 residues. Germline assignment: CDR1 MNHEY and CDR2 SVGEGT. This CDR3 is CASRPGPGQGALSGNQPQHF. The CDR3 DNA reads TGTGCCAGCCGCCCGGGTCCGGGACAGGGGGCCCTCAGTGGCAATCAGCCCCAGCATTTT.

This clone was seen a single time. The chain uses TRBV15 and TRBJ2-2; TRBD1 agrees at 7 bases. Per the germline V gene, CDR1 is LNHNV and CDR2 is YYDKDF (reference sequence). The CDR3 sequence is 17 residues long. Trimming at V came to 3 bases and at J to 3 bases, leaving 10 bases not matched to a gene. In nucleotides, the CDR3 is TGTGCCACCAGCAGCCCAGGGACAGAGGTTTACACCGGGGAGCTGTTTTTT. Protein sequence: CATSSPGTEVYTGELFF.

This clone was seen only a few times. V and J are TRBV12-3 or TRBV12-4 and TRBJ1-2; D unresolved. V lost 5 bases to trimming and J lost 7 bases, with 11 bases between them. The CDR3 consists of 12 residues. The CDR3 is CASSLSLRGYTF. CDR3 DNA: TGTGCCAGCAGTCTATCCCTGCGTGGCTACACCTTC.

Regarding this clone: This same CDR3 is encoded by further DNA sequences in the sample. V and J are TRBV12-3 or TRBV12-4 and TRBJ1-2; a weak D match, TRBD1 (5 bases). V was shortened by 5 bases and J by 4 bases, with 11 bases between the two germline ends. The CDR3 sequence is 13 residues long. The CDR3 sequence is CASSLDSLYGYTF. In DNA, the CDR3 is TGTGCCAGCAGTCTCGACAGCCTCTATGGCTACACCTTC.

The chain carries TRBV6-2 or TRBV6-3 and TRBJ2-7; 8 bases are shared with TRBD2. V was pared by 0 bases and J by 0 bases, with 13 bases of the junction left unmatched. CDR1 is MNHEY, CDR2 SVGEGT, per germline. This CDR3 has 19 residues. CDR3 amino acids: CASSYSHSRLAPISYEQYF. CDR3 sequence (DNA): TGTGCCAGCAGTTACTCCCACTCGAGACTAGCGCCCATCTCCTACGAGCAGTACTTC.

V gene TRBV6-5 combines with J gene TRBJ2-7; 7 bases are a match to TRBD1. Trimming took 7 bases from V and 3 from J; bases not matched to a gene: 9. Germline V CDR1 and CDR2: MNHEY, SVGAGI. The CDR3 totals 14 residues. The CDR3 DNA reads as TGTGCCAGCACTCAGACAGGGCCAAGCTACGAGCAGTACTTC. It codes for CASTQTGPSYEQYF.

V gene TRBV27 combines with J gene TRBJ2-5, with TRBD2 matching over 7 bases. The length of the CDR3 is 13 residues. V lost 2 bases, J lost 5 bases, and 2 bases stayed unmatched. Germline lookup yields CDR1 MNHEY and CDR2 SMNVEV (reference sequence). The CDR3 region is CASSLVREETQYF. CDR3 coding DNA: TGTGCCAGCAGTTTAGTGCGGGAGGAGACCCAGTACTTC.

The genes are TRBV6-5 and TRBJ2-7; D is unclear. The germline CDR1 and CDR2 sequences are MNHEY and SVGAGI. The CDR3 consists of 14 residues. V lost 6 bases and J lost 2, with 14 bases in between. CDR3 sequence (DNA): TGTGCCAGCAGCGCAAATACTGCACCCTACGAGCAGTACTTC. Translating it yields CASSANTAPYEQYF.

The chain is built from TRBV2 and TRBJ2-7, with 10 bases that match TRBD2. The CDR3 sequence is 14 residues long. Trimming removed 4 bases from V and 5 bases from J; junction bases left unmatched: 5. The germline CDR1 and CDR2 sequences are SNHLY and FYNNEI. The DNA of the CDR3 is TGTGCCAGCAGTGGGGCTAGCGGGAGACACGAGCAGTACTTC. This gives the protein CASSGASGRHEQYF.

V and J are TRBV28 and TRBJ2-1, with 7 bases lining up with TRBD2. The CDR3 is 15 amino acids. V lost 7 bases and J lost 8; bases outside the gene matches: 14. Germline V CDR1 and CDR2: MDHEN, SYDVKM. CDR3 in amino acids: CASNLPGGKNHEQFF. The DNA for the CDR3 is TGTGCCAGCAATCTCCCCGGGGGGAAAAATCATGAGCAGTTCTTC. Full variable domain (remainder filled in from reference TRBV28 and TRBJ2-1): DVKVTQSSRYLVKRTGEKVFLECVQDMDHENMFWYRQDPGLGLRLIYFSYDVKMKEKGDIPEGYSVSREKKERFSLILESASTNQTSMYLCASNLPGGKNHEQFFGPGTRLTVL.

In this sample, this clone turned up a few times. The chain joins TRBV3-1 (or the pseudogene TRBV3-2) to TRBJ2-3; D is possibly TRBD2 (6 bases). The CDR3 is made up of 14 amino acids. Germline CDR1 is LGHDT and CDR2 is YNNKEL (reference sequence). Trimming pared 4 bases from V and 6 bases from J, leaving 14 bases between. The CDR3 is CASSRGKEGDTQYF. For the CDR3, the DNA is TGTGCCAGCAGCCGGGGAAAGGAGGGCGATACGCAGTATTTT.

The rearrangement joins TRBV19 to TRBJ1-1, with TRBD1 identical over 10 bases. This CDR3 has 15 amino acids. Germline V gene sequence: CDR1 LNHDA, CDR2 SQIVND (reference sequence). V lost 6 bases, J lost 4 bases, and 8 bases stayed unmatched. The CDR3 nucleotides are TGTGCCAGTAGCAAAACCCGGGACAGGGGCACTGAAGCTTTCTTT. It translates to CASSKTRDRGTEAFF.

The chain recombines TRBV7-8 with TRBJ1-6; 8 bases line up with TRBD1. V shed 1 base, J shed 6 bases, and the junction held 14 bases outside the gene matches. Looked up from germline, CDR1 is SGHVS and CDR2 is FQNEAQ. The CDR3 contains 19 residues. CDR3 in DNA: TGTGCCAGCAGCTTAGGTGGACAGGGTTTGGTGTCTCGTAATTCACCCCTCCACTTT. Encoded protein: CASSLGGQGLVSRNSPLHF.

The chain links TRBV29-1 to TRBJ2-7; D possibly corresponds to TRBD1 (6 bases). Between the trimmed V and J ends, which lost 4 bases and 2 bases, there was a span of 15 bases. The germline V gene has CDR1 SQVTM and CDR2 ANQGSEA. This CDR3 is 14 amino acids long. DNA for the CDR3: TGCAGCGTTGGTGGCATAGAGGGGGCCTACGAGCAGTACTTC. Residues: CSVGGIEGAYEQYF.

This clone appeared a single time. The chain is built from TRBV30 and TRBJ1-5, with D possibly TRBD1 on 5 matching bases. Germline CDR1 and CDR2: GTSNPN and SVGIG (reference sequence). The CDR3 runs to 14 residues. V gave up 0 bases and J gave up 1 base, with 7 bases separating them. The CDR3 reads CAWSVQGSNQPQHF. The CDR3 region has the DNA TGTGCCTGGAGTGTGCAGGGAAGCAATCAGCCCCAGCATTTT. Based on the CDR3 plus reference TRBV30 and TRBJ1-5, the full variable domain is SQTIHQWPATLVQPVGSPLSLECTVEGTSNPNLYWYRQAAGRGLQLLFYSVGIGQISSEVPQNLSASRPQDRQFILSSKKLLLSDSGFYLCAWSVQGSNQPQHFGDGTRLSIL.

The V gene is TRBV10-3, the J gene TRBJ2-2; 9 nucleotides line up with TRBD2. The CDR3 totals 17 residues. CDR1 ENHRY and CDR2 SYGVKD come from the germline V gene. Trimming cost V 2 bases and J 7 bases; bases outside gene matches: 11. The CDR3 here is CAISEPHSGTSSGELFF. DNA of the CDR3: TGTGCCATCAGTGAGCCGCACTCCGGGACTAGCAGCGGGGAGCTGTTTTTT.

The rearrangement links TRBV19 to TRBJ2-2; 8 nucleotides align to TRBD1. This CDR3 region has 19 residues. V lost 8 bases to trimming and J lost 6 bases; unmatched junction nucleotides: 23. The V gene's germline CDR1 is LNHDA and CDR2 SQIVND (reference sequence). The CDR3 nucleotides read TGTGCCAGTCAAAGCGGACTGACAGGGGAGGTCGGGGTTCCCGGGGAGCTGTTTTTT. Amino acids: CASQSGLTGEVGVPGELFF. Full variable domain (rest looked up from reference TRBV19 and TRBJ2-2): DGGITQSPKYLFRKEGQNVTLSCEQNLNHDAMYWYRQDPGQGLRLIYYSQIVNDFQKGDIAEGYSVSREKKESFPLTVTSAQKNPTAFYLCASQSGLTGEVGVPGELFFGEGSRLTVL.